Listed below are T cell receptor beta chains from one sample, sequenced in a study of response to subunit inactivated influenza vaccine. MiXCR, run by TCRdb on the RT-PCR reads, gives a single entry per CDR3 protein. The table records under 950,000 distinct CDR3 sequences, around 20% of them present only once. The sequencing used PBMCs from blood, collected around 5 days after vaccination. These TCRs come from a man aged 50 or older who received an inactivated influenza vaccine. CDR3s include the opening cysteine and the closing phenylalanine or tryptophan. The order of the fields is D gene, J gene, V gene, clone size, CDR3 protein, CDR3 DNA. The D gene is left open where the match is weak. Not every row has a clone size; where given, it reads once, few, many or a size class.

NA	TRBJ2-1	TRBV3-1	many	CATGEGQPNNEQFF	TGTGCCACCGGGGAGGGACAGCCAAACAATGAGCAGTTCTTC
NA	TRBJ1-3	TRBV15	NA	CATSKERGAGNTIYF	TGTGCCACCAGCAAAGAAAGGGGGGCTGGAAACACCATATATTTT
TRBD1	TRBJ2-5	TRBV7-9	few	CASSPSGTGRTQYF	TGTGCCAGCAGCCCATCCGGGACAGGGCGGACCCAGTACTTC
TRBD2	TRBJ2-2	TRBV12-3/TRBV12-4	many	CASSLTSGGAVTGELFF	TGTGCCAGCAGTTTGACTAGCGGGGGGGCCGTCACCGGGGAGCTGTTTTTT
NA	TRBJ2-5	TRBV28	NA	CASSLGSPRGTQYF	TGTGCCAGCAGTTTAGGCAGCCCGCGGGGGACCCAGTACTTC
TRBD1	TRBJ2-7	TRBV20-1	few	CSARVSGTGLREQYF	TGCAGTGCTAGAGTCTCCGGGACAGGGCTACGGGAGCAGTACTTC
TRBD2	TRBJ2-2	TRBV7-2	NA	CASSLDSGLATGELFF	TGTGCCAGCAGCTTAGACTCGGGACTAGCCACCGGGGAGCTGTTTTTT
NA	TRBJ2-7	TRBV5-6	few	CASSLVTGLATYEQYF	TGTGCCAGCAGCCTCGTTACAGGGTTGGCAACCTACGAGCAGTACTTC
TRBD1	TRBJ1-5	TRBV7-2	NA	CASSSTGGERQPQHF	TGTGCCAGCAGCTCGACAGGGGGAGAGCGTCAGCCCCAGCATTTT
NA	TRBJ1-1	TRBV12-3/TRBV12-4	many	CASSTGMNTEAFF	TGTGCCAGCAGTACGGGTATGAACACTGAAGCTTTCTTT
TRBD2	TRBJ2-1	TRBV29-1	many	CSVEERLAGSEQFF	TGCAGCGTTGAAGAGCGGCTAGCGGGATCTGAGCAGTTCTTC
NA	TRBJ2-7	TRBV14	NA	CASSHGSLHYEQYF	TGTGCCAGCAGCCATGGCAGTTTGCACTACGAGCAGTACTTC
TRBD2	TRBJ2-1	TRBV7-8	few	CASSLVVTKREDEQFF	TGTGCCAGCAGCTTAGTAGTGACTAAGCGGGAGGATGAGCAGTTCTTC
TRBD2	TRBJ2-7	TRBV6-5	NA	CASSYSPGRAEQYF	TGTGCCAGCAGTTACTCGCCAGGGAGGGCCGAGCAGTACTTC
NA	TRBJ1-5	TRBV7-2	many	CASSSQTGPGQPQHF	TGTGCCAGCAGTTCTCAAACAGGTCCGGGACAGCCCCAGCATTTT
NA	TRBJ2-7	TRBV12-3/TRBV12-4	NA	CASAGGWGGEQYF	TGTGCCAGCGCCGGGGGATGGGGAGGCGAGCAGTACTTC
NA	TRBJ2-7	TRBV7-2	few	CASSLSSPDEQYF	TGTGCCAGCAGCTTATCATCCCCGGACGAGCAGTACTTC
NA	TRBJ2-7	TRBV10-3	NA	CAISGEGYEQYF	TGTGCCATCAGTGGAGAGGGGTACGAGCAGTACTTC
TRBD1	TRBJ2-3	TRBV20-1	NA	CRTRDRSTDTQYF	TGCAGGACCCGGGACAGGAGTACAGATACGCAGTATTTT
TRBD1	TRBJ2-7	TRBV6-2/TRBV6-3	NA	CASSYSVDRGLYEQYF	TGTGCCAGCAGTTACTCGGTGGACAGGGGGCTGTACGAGCAGTACTTC
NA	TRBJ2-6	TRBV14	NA	CASSQVLDSGANVLTF	TGTGCCAGCAGCCAAGTCTTGGACTCTGGGGCCAACGTCCTGACTTTC
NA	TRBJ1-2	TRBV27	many	CASSPNGNNYGYTF	TGTGCCAGCAGTCCTAATGGGAATAACTATGGCTACACCTTC
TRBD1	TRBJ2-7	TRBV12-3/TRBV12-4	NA	CASSFGTGNEEQYF	TGTGCCAGCAGTTTCGGGACAGGGAATGAAGAGCAGTACTTC
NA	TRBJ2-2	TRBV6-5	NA	CASSTDGLPGELFF	TGTGCCAGCAGTACTGACGGACTCCCCGGGGAGCTGTTTTTT
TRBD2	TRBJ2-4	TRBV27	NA	CASSPRTGGYRYF	TGTGCCAGCAGCCCCCGAACCGGGGGGTATCGGTACTTC
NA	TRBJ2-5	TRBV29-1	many	CSGRDTWGETQYF	TGCAGCGGCCGGGACACGTGGGGGGAGACCCAGTACTTC
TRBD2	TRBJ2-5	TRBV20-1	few	CSAGGTSGAETQYF	TGCAGTGCGGGAGGGACTAGCGGGGCGGAGACCCAGTACTTC
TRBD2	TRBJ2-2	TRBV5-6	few	CASSRSTSGGYTGELFF	TGTGCCAGCAGCCGGTCGACTAGCGGGGGGTACACCGGGGAGCTGTTTTTT
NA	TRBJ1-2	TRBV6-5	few	CASSYVGSYGYTF	TGTGCCAGCAGTTACGTTGGTTCCTATGGCTACACCTTC
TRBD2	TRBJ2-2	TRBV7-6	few	CASSRLAGDTGELFF	TGTGCCAGCAGCCGACTAGCGGGAGACACCGGGGAGCTGTTTTTT
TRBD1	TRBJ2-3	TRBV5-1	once	CASSLAGGQGTDTQYF	TGCGCCAGCAGCTTGGCTGGAGGACAGGGCACAGATACGCAGTATTTT
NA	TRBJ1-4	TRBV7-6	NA	CASSLNTGLANEKLFF	TGTGCCAGCAGCTTAAACACAGGGCTAGCTAATGAAAAACTGTTTTTT
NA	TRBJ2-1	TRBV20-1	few	CSASLARGYNEQFF	TGCAGTGCTAGCCTCGCCCGGGGGTACAATGAGCAGTTCTTC
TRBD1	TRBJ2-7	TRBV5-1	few	CASSSGTGPNEQYF	TGCGCCAGCAGCAGCGGGACAGGGCCTAACGAGCAGTACTTC
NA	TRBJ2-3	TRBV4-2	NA	CASSQPSRGNTQYF	TGTGCCAGCAGCCAACCGTCCCGGGGCAATACGCAGTATTTT
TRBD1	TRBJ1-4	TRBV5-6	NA	CASSRNRGREKLFF	TGTGCCAGCAGCCGGAACAGGGGGCGAGAAAAACTGTTTTTT
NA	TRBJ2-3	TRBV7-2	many	CASSPRFADTQYF	TGTGCCAGCAGCCCACGGTTCGCAGATACGCAGTATTTT
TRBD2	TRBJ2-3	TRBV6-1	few	CASSRGLAGTSGAQYF	TGTGCCAGCAGCCGCGGACTAGCGGGAACCTCTGGTGCGCAGTATTTT
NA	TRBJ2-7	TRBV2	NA	CASSESPEPLHEQYF	TGTGCCAGCAGTGAATCTCCCGAGCCGCTCCACGAGCAGTACTTC
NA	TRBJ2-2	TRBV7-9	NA	CASTGLHLGGELFF	TGTGCCAGCACGGGCCTACACTTGGGCGGGGAGCTGTTTTTT
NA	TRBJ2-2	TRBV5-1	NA	CASSLAGRASGELFF	TGCGCCAGCAGCTTGGCCGGACGGGCCTCCGGGGAGCTGTTTTTT
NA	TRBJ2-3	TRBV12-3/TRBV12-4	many	CASSLAGPGTDTQYF	TGTGCCAGCAGTTTAGCGGGACCGGGGACAGATACGCAGTATTTT
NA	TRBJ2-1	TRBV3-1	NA	CASSQDVGQLARSEQFF	TGTGCCAGCAGCCAAGATGTCGGGCAACTAGCTCGGAGTGAGCAGTTCTTC
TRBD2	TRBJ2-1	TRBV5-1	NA	CASSLSKVAGGRLPYNEQFF	TGCGCCAGCAGCTTATCGAAGGTAGCGGGAGGAAGACTGCCCTACAATGAGCAGTTCTTC
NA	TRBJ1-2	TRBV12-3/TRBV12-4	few	CASSLNRSKGYTF	TGTGCCAGCAGTTTAAACAGATCAAAAGGCTACACCTTC
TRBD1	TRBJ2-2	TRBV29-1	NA	CSGDQGAGELFF	TGCAGCGGGGACCAGGGGGCCGGGGAGCTGTTTTTT